The 23 T cell receptor beta chains in this list originate from one sample, sequenced in a study of cytomegalovirus exposure and HLA in healthy donors. Generated by immunoSEQ multiplex PCR, the TCRdb table keeps only in-frame clones and is missing some. The sample lists about 130,000 clones, roughly 90% occurring once. Sequenced: PBMCs. Receptors were obtained from a young man in good health and CMV-seronegative.

This chain joins TRBV7-2 and TRBJ2-6; 9 bases are a match to TRBD2. The V and J ends lost 8 bases and 4 bases, in that order; junction bases with no gene match: 6. Germline CDR1 SGHTA, CDR2 FQGNSA. The CDR3 loop spans 15 amino acids. CDR3 loop: CASGSGSSGANVLTF. The CDR3 DNA sequence: TGTGCCAGCGGTAGCGGGAGTTCGGGGGCCAACGTCCTGACTTTC. Full variable domain (missing parts from reference TRBV7-2 and TRBJ2-6): GAGVSQSPSNKVTEKGKDVELRCDPISGHTALYWYRQSLGQGLEFLIYFQGNSAPDKSGLPSDRFSAERTGGSVSTLTIQRTQQEDSAVYLCASGSGSSGANVLTFGAGSRLTVL.

V usage is TRBV5-1 and J usage is TRBJ2-7, with 7 bases that match TRBD2. Germline trimming cut 5 bases from V and 0 bases from J; bases unmatched to any gene: 14. This CDR3 spans 17 amino acids. The germline V gene has CDR1 SGHRS and CDR2 YFSETQ. CDR3 loop: CASSFSLTTSRSYEQYF. CDR3 sequence (DNA): TGCGCCAGCAGTTTTTCCCTAACGACTAGCCGCTCCTACGAGCAGTACTTC.

The V gene is TRBV15, the J gene TRBJ1-5; D is undetermined. Germline V gene sequence: CDR1 LNHNV, CDR2 YYDKDF (reference sequence). This CDR3 comprises 14 residues. The V gene lost 0 bases and the J gene lost 6 bases, with 9 bases spanning the gap. The CDR3 spells CATSREVQSQPQHF. CDR3 sequence (DNA): TGTGCCACCAGCAGAGAAGTACAGAGTCAGCCCCAGCATTTT.

The chain uses TRBV6-6 and TRBJ2-7, with a tentative D call TRBD1 (5 bases). The CDR3 is 14 residues long. Trimming pared 2 bases from V and 1 base from J, leaving 9 bases between. CDR1 and CDR2 (germline): MNHNY, SVGAGI (reference sequence). The chain's CDR3 is CASSYGQGSYEQYF. The CDR3 bases are TGTGCCAGCAGTTACGGGCAGGGATCCTACGAGCAGTACTTC.

The count of this clone is one. V and J are TRBV6-1 and TRBJ2-1; 7 bases are a match to TRBD2. Germline assignment: CDR1 MNHNS and CDR2 SASEGT. With 6 bases clipped from V and 0 bases from J, the junction kept 5 bases outside the gene matches. This CDR3 has 15 residues. The CDR3 reads CASRQAGLSYNEQFF. The CDR3 DNA reads TGTGCCAGCAGACAAGCGGGGCTCTCCTACAATGAGCAGTTCTTC.

The chain employs TRBV19 and TRBJ2-7; 9 positions agree with TRBD2. Germline V gives CDR1 LNHDA, CDR2 SQIVND (reference sequence). After removal of 3 bases from V and 4 bases from J, the junction contained 13 bases not matched to a gene. There are 17 residues in the CDR3. DNA for the CDR3: TGTGCCAGTAGTATCGCAGCGGGAGGAAATTTTAAGTACGAGCAGTACTTC. The encoded protein is CASSIAAGGNFKYEQYF.

The chain joins TRBV18 to TRBJ1-5, with 8 bases aligning to TRBD1. Germline CDR1 reads KGHSH; CDR2 reads LQKENI. V shed 3 bases, J shed 4 bases, and the junction held 8 bases outside the gene matches. There are 16 residues in the CDR3. The CDR3 here is CASSPSPQGVNQPQHF. CDR3 in DNA: TGTGCCAGCTCACCCTCGCCACAGGGGGTTAATCAGCCCCAGCATTTT. Drawing the rest from reference TRBV18 and TRBJ1-5, the complete variable domain is NAGVMQNPRHLVRRRGQEARLRCSPMKGHSHVYWYRQLPEEGLKFMVYLQKENIIDESGMPKERFSAEFPKEGPSILRIQQVVRGDSAAYFCASSPSPQGVNQPQHFGDGTRLSIL.

The count of this clone is one. This chain links TRBV6-5 with TRBJ2-7; TRBD2 is a possible D gene (5 bases). V was cut by 0 bases and J by 0 bases, with 9 bases left in between. The CDR3 length is 15 residues. CDR1 is MNHEY and CDR2 is SVGAGI in the germline V gene. The CDR3: CASSYSRGSSYEQYF. The CDR3 region has the DNA TGTGCCAGCAGTTACTCCCGGGGTAGCTCCTACGAGCAGTACTTC.

The chain has TRBV6-5 and TRBJ2-7; D is possibly TRBD1 (5 bases). Germline V gives CDR1 MNHEY, CDR2 SVGAGI. The V and J ends lost 8 bases and 1 base respectively, with 9 bases between them. This CDR3 is built from 12 residues. The CDR3 is CASWQGSYEQYF. The CDR3 region has the DNA TGTGCCAGCTGGCAGGGTTCCTACGAGCAGTACTTC.

The J gene is TRBJ2-7, the V gene TRBV7-2; maybe TRBD2 (5 bases). CDR3 length: 14 amino acids. CDR1 and CDR2 from the germline V gene are SGHTA and FQGNSA. The ends were cut back, 2 bases at V and 0 bases at J, with 8 bases in the middle. The CDR3 bases are TGTGCCAGCAGCTTACGAGCGGACTCCTACGAGCAGTACTTC. It is translated as CASSLRADSYEQYF.

The V gene is TRBV10-2, the J gene TRBJ1-2; D not resolved. V shed 3 bases and J shed 3 bases, with 8 bases lying between them. Germline CDR1 and CDR2: WSHSY and SAAADI. The CDR3 has 13 amino acids. CDR3 residues: CASSDAVDYGYTF. As DNA, the CDR3 is TGCGCCAGCAGTGACGCAGTCGACTATGGCTACACCTTC.

This chain uses TRBV10-2 with TRBJ2-1, with TRBD2 matching 10 bases. Germline V lookup: CDR1 WSHSY, CDR2 SAAADI. The trim removed 8 bases at V and 5 bases at J, leaving 12 bases unmatched. The CDR3 length is 16 residues. The CDR3 protein is CASFLTLAGANNEQFF. CDR3 in DNA: TGCGCCAGCTTTTTAACCCTAGCGGGAGCTAACAATGAGCAGTTCTTC.

The chain links TRBV6-4 to TRBJ1-2; 8 bases are a match to TRBD1. The germline V gene has CDR1 MRHNA and CDR2 SNTAGT. Unmatched junction bases numbered 8, after V lost 0 bases and J lost 8 bases. The CDR3 covers 15 residues. The CDR3 spells CASSDSRQGIGGYTF. The CDR3 region has the DNA TGTGCCAGCAGTGACTCGAGACAGGGGATAGGAGGCTACACCTTC.

The V and J genes are TRBV5-1 and TRBJ1-1; TRBD1 is a possible D gene (6 bases). Germline V gene lookup returns CDR1 SGHRS and CDR2 YFSETQ. Trimming stripped 3 bases from V and 0 bases from J, with 12 bases between. The CDR3 is 15 amino acids. Here the CDR3 DNA reads TGCGCCAGCAGCTGGGGTAGGGACATGAACACTGAAGCTTTCTTT. Protein product: CASSWGRDMNTEAFF. Drawing the rest from reference TRBV5-1 and TRBJ1-1, the complete variable domain is KAGVTQTPRYLIKTRGQQVTLSCSPISGHRSVSWYQQTPGQGLQFLFEYFSETQRNKGNFPGRFSGRQFSNSRSEMNVSTLELGDSALYLCASSWGRDMNTEAFFGQGTRLTVV.

This clone was counted once. The gene calls are TRBV5-1 and TRBJ2-7, with D maybe TRBD2 (6 bases). CDR1 is SGHRS and CDR2 is YFSETQ in the germline V gene. Trimming cost V 3 bases and J 4 bases, with 14 bases left between them. The CDR3 totals 14 residues. The CDR3 here is CASSSGAGQYEQYF. The CDR3 coding sequence is TGCGCCAGCAGCTCCGGGGCGGGGCAGTACGAGCAGTACTTC.

The V call is TRBV6-5, the J call TRBJ2-7, with D unclear. This CDR3 comprises 13 residues. Germline CDR1 reads MNHEY; CDR2 reads SVGAGI. The V end lost 7 bases, the J end lost 2 bases, and 12 bases lay between the germline ends. CDR3 loop: CASTKPLTYEQYF. The DNA of the CDR3 is TGTGCCAGCACCAAGCCCCTTACCTACGAGCAGTACTTC.

V is TRBV9 and J is TRBJ1-1, with D uncertain. Trimming left V 4 bases short and J 3 bases short, with 10 bases between. The germline gives CDR1 SGDLS, CDR2 YYNGEE. The CDR3 loop spans 13 amino acids. This CDR3 is CASSFTGDTEAFF. CDR3 nucleotide sequence: TGTGCCAGCAGCTTCACCGGGGACACTGAAGCTTTCTTT.

CDR3 nucleotide sequence: TGTGCCAGCAGCTTGTCGGACATTGGATACGAGCAGTACTTC. This gives the protein CASSLSDIGYEQYF. V usage is TRBV5-5 and J usage is TRBJ2-7; tentative D call: TRBD1 (5 bases). CDR1 is SGHKS, CDR2 YYEKEE, per germline (reference sequence). The ends were cut back, 1 base at V and 4 bases at J, with 12 bases in the middle. There are 14 residues in the CDR3. Using reference TRBV5-5 and TRBJ2-7 for the parts outside the CDR3, the full variable domain is DAGVTQSPTHLIKTRGQQVTLRCSPISGHKSVSWYQQVLGQGPQFIFQYYEKEERGRGNFPDRFSARQFPNYSSELNVNALLLGDSALYLCASSLSDIGYEQYFGPGTRLTVT.

The rearrangement links TRBV9 to TRBJ1-3, with 9 bases matching TRBD1. V shed 3 bases and J 8 bases; nucleotides not matched to a gene: 12. The CDR3 has 16 residues. Germline lookup yields CDR1 SGDLS and CDR2 YYNGEE. CDR3 residues: CASSAGRQGVIDTIYF. CDR3 in DNA: TGTGCCAGCAGCGCTGGCAGACAGGGGGTCATAGACACCATATATTTT.

V usage is TRBV19 and J usage is TRBJ2-4; TRBD1 agrees at 11 bases. The germline V gene encodes CDR1 LNHDA and CDR2 SQIVND (reference sequence). This CDR3 comprises 20 residues. V lost 5 bases and J lost 0; bases outside the gene matches: 15. CDR3 amino acids: CASSPRTGGAADLAKNIQYF. Here the CDR3 DNA reads TGTGCCAGTAGTCCTCGGACAGGGGGCGCGGCGGACCTAGCCAAAAACATTCAGTACTTC.

This rearrangement joins TRBV7-6 to TRBJ2-1, with TRBD2 identical over 8 bases. With V trimmed by 5 bases and J by 5 bases, 11 bases remained unmatched. CDR1 and CDR2 from the germline V gene are SGHVS and FNYEAQ. The CDR3 loop spans 16 amino acids. CDR3 nucleotide sequence: TGTGCCAGCAGCCCGAGAGCGGGAGCTGGGAACAATGAGCAGTTCTTC. As protein: CASSPRAGAGNNEQFF.

This sequence joins TRBV19 and TRBJ1-1; D is ambiguous. The V gene lost 10 bases and the J gene lost 5 bases, with 11 bases spanning the gap. The germline V gene has CDR1 LNHDA and CDR2 SQIVND (reference sequence). The CDR3 extends over 11 amino acids. The CDR3 loop reads CATYSGTEAFF. Written as DNA, the CDR3 is TGTGCCACCTATTCGGGTACTGAAGCTTTCTTT.

The gene calls are TRBV18 and TRBJ1-4; D not certain. Germline V CDR1 and CDR2: KGHSH, LQKENI. The CDR3 covers 15 residues. Trimming stripped 3 bases from V and 6 bases from J, with 14 bases between. The DNA of the CDR3 is TGTGCCAGCTCACCCTTGCGGGCACTACATGAAAAACTGTTTTTT. Amino acid sequence: CASSPLRALHEKLFF.